The source of this TCR beta chain is a study of metastatic and nonmetastatic thyroid tumors. Whole-study context: Repertoire comparison spanned blood and tumor or nodule tissue of malignant and benign thyroid patients. Whole-study findings and limits: Patients with malignant thyroid tumors reportedly had significantly higher TCR beta diversity than those with benign nodules, in blood and tumor.

Original processing notes: A distant-metastasis classifier for papillary thyroid cancer was built using CDR3 differences across clinicopathological groups. TCRdb reprocessed the PCR reads via MiXCR. Here the V and J calls rest on TCRdb's processing, not on the authors' analysis. Of over 40,000 clones in the sample, 20% to 25% were seen once. This clone showed up just a few times. Antigen: not known. This CDR3 region has 16 residues. Germline V gene data show CDR1 as MGHRA and CDR2 as YSYEKL. V shed 4 bases, J shed 6 bases, and the junction held 11 bases outside the gene matches. The entire patient cohort was treatment-naive prior to thyroid surgery.

The chain links TRBV4-1 to TRBJ1-4; the match to TRBD1 covers 7 bases. Input material: blood. The sequence was collected from a male donor with papillary thyroid cancer or a benign thyroid nodule (not recorded which). Some clones in this sample may be carry-over from other donors' samples. CDR3 loop: CASSLDRVPIDEKLFF. In nucleotides, the CDR3 is TGCGCCAGCAGCCTTGACAGGGTCCCTATAGATGAAAAACTGTTTTTT.